The clone carrying this TCR beta chain has only a few counts. This specimen belongs to a study of long-term antiretroviral therapy in people with HIV. V lost 4 bases and J 1 base, leaving 11 bases between the germline ends. CDR1 is SGHNT and CDR2 is YYREEE in the germline V gene (reference sequence). The length of the CDR3 is 14 residues. Sequencing relied on immunoSEQ assay v3.0, run at survey level. Method: immunoSEQ multiplex PCR; TCRdb's copy keeps in-frame clones and lacks some. The data contain around 25,000 clones, 81% of them singletons. The genes are TRBV5-4 and TRBJ1-1; possible D gene TRBD1, 6 bases. The clonotype comes from a man aged 25-40 years with HIV. The sample was unsorted PBMCs, taken 4.4 years after starting antiretroviral therapy. In nucleotides, the CDR3 is TGTGCCAGCAGCCCTACGACAGGGAACACTGAAGCTTTCTTT. This sequence encodes CASSPTTGNTEAFF.